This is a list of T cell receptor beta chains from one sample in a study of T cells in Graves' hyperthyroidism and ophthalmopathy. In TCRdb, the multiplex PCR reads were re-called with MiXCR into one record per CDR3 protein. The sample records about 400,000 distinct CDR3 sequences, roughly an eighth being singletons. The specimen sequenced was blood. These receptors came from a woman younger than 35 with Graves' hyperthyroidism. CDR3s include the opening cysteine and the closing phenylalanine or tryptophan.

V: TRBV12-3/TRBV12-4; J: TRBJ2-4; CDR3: CASSLEGTVKNIQYF
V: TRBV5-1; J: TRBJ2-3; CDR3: CASSHLTGGTDTQYF
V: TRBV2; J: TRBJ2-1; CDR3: CASKGLADEQFF
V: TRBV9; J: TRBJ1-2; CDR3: CASSPYEVSHNYGYTF
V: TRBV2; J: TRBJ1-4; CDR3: CASSGRTVANEKLFF
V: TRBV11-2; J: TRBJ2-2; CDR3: CASSLVRGLAGELFF
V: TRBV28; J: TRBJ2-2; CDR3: CASNRAGASNTGELFF
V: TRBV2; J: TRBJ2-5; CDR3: CASSEADRAKETQYF
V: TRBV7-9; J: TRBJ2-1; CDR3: CASSSGGRASGHYNEQFF
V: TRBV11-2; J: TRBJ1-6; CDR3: CASNPGGNSPLHF
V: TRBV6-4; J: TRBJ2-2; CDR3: CASSSGQEPKNTGELFF